The 25 T cell receptor beta chains presented below share a single source sample, sequenced in a study of blood T cell repertoires in COVID-19. TCRdb keeps only in-frame clones here, not all; method: immunoSEQ multiplex PCR. The sample carries 20,000 to 30,000 clones, about 75% recorded once. Sequenced sample: peripheral blood. These receptors originate from a man older than 75 with active or convalescent COVID-19.

The chain has TRBV5-1 and TRBJ2-7; D ambiguous. The CDR3 is made up of 14 amino acids. V gave up 0 bases and J gave up 3 bases, with 10 bases separating them. The germline gives CDR1 SGHRS, CDR2 YFSETQ. CDR3 in DNA: TGCGCCAGCAGCTTGGCTGGCACTATCTACGAGCAGTACTTC. Its translation is CASSLAGTIYEQYF.

This clone showed up just once. The chain employs TRBV6-6 and TRBJ2-5, with D tentatively TRBD2 (6 bases). Germline V CDR1 and CDR2: MNHNY, SVGAGI (reference sequence). The CDR3 spans 14 residues. Trimming left V 5 bases short and J 2 bases short, with 12 bases between. The CDR3 coding sequence is TGTGCCAGCAGTAAAAACGGGGGACAAGAGACCCAGTACTTC. This gives the protein CASSKNGGQETQYF.

The table lists this clone with a count of one. The chain is built from TRBV2 and TRBJ1-5; 7 bases fit TRBD1. Per germline, CDR1 SNHLY and CDR2 FYNNEI. This CDR3 has 16 amino acids. After removal of 5 bases from V and 1 base from J, the junction contained 8 bases not matched to a gene. CDR3 sequence (DNA): TGTGCCAGCAGTAAGACGACAGGGCGGAGCAATCAGCCCCAGCATTTT. Translating it yields CASSKTTGRSNQPQHF.

This clone is medium-sized. This chain joins TRBV27 and TRBJ1-6; D is possibly TRBD1 (6 bases). This CDR3 comprises 19 residues. The V gene's germline CDR1 is MNHEY and CDR2 SMNVEV (reference sequence). The V and J ends lost 4 bases and 5 bases respectively, with 24 bases between them. CDR3 residues: CASSSFTTGRWVNNSPLHF. In DNA, the CDR3 is TGTGCCAGCAGTTCCTTTACAACAGGGCGGTGGGTGAATAATTCACCCCTCCACTTT.

V and J are TRBV11-2 and TRBJ2-7; 9 nucleotides match TRBD2. The ends lost 0 bases at V and 0 bases at J; junction bases unmatched: 6. Germline V gene lookup returns CDR1 SGHAT and CDR2 FQNNGV. The CDR3 length is 17 residues. The CDR3 loop reads CASSLEPSGVFSYEQYF. CDR3 coding DNA: TGTGCCAGCAGCTTAGAGCCTAGCGGGGTTTTCTCCTACGAGCAGTACTTC.

A single count supports this clone. CDR3 bases: TGCGCCAGCAGTGAGTCTAGCGGGGTCTACGAGCAGTACTTC. This sequence encodes CASSESSGVYEQYF. The V gene is TRBV10-2, the J gene TRBJ2-7, with 8 bases identical to TRBD2. Trimming took 0 bases from V and 3 from J; bases not matched to a gene: 1. Germline CDR1 is WSHSY and CDR2 is SAAADI. The CDR3 is made up of 14 amino acids.

This clone was found a few times. The V call is TRBV7-2, the J call TRBJ2-7; tentatively, D is TRBD1 (6 bases). This CDR3 is 15 amino acids long. CDR1 is SGHTA, CDR2 FQGNSA, per germline. Trimming cost V 5 bases and J 0 bases, with 14 bases left between them. The DNA for the CDR3 is TGTGCCAGCAGCCCACAGGGACCCAGCTCCTACGAGCAGTACTTC. Its translation is CASSPQGPSSYEQYF. The whole variable domain, remainder taken from reference TRBV7-2 and TRBJ2-7, is GAGVSQSPSNKVTEKGKDVELRCDPISGHTALYWYRQSLGQGLEFLIYFQGNSAPDKSGLPSDRFSAERTGGSVSTLTIQRTQQEDSAVYLCASSPQGPSSYEQYFGPGTRLTVT.

The V gene is TRBV19, the J gene TRBJ2-7, with 12 bases that match TRBD2. With V trimmed by 5 bases and J by 6 bases, 5 bases remained unmatched. Germline V gene lookup returns CDR1 LNHDA and CDR2 SQIVND (reference sequence). This CDR3 has 14 residues. CDR3 amino acids: CASSWTSGDVEQYF. CDR3 nucleotide sequence: TGTGCCAGTAGTTGGACTAGCGGGGACGTCGAGCAGTACTTC.

V usage is TRBV28 and J usage is TRBJ2-5; perhaps TRBD1 as D (6 bases). The CDR3 covers 13 residues. V was cut by 4 bases and J by 5 bases, with 11 bases left in between. Germline CDR1 and CDR2: MDHEN and SYDVKM. CDR3 bases: TGTGCCAGCAGTTCCTACAGGGCGGAGACCCAGTACTTC. This sequence encodes CASSSYRAETQYF.

CDR3 sequence reads: CASSLGVLGPQGMGTEAFF. The CDR3 DNA sequence: TGTGCCAGTTCTCTCGGAGTTCTGGGTCCGCAGGGAATGGGGACTGAAGCTTTCTTT. The chain links TRBV27 to TRBJ1-1; D might be TRBD1 (5 bases). Germline CDR1 reads MNHEY; CDR2 reads SMNVEV (reference sequence). Trimming left V 9 bases short and J 5 bases short, with 34 bases between. The CDR3 is 19 amino acids.

V usage is TRBV4-1 and J usage is TRBJ2-7; the match to TRBD1 covers 8 bases. Germline lookup yields CDR1 MGHRA and CDR2 YSYEKL. Germline trimming cut 4 bases from V and 5 bases from J; bases unmatched to any gene: 10. The CDR3 spans 15 residues. The CDR3 protein is CASSLIKTGADEQYF. The DNA for the CDR3 is TGCGCCAGCAGCCTCATTAAGACAGGGGCCGACGAGCAGTACTTC.

The J gene is TRBJ2-7, the V gene TRBV27, with 7 bases matching TRBD1. The germline V gene encodes CDR1 MNHEY and CDR2 SMNVEV (reference sequence). V shed 6 bases and J 3 bases; nucleotides not matched to a gene: 5. This CDR3 comprises 13 residues. CDR3 DNA: TGTGCCAGCAGAAGACAGGGTTACTACGAGCAGTACTTC. This gives the protein CASRRQGYYEQYF.

The chain combines TRBV7-6 with TRBJ1-2; D ambiguous. Trimming pared 4 bases from V and 8 bases from J, leaving 17 bases between. This CDR3 is 14 amino acids long. Germline values: CDR1 SGHVS, CDR2 FNYEAQ. CDR3 protein: CASSSPGVTDGYTF. The CDR3 DNA reads as TGTGCCAGCAGCTCCCCCGGGGTGACGGACGGCTACACCTTC. The full variable domain, rest sourced from reference TRBV7-6 and TRBJ1-2, is GAGVSQSPRYKVTKRGQDVALRCDPISGHVSLYWYRQALGQGPEFLTYFNYEAQQDKSGLPNDRFSAERPEGSISTLTIQRTEQRDSAMYRCASSSPGVTDGYTFGSGTRLTVV.

The CDR3 reads CASSPGTGKTNTEAFF. The CDR3 DNA sequence: TGTGCCAGCAGTCCCGGGACAGGGAAGACGAACACTGAAGCTTTCTTT. This chain joins TRBV5-6 and TRBJ1-1, with 9 bases that match TRBD1. The CDR3 totals 16 residues. CDR1 is SGHDT, CDR2 YYEEEE, per germline. V shed 5 bases and J 1 base; nucleotides not matched to a gene: 9.

This clone was picked up one time. The chain joins TRBV4-1 to TRBJ2-1; tentative D call: TRBD1 (6 bases). V shed 3 bases and J shed 5 bases, with 17 bases lying between them. The germline V gene encodes CDR1 MGHRA and CDR2 YSYEKL. CDR3 length: 16 amino acids. The CDR3 sequence: CASSHVGTGKHNEQFF. The CDR3 DNA reads as TGCGCCAGCAGCCACGTAGGAACAGGGAAACACAATGAGCAGTTCTTC.

The chain links TRBV2 to TRBJ2-3; 10 bases map to TRBD2. J lost 7 bases, V lost 7 bases, and 17 bases had no gene match. This CDR3 contains 17 residues. The germline CDR1 and CDR2 sequences are SNHLY and FYNNEI. The CDR3 bases are TGTGCCAGCATCCAGACTAGCGGGCCCTCCCTACGCTATACGCAGTATTTT. Translating gives CASIQTSGPSLRYTQYF.

The chain carries TRBV27 and TRBJ2-2; D remains ambiguous. Germline V gene sequence: CDR1 MNHEY, CDR2 SMNVEV (reference sequence). CDR3 length: 14 residues. V gave up 0 bases and J gave up 6 bases, with 8 bases separating them. The DNA of the CDR3 is TGTGCCAGCAGTTTATCCCGGTGGTCCGGGGAGCTGTTTTTT. Residues: CASSLSRWSGELFF.

The V call is TRBV27, the J call TRBJ2-1; maybe TRBD2 (6 bases). This CDR3 spans 16 amino acids. Per the germline V gene, CDR1 is MNHEY and CDR2 is SMNVEV (reference sequence). V lost 0 bases and J lost 10, with 19 bases in between. The CDR3 is CASSLSPSAGWSEQFF. The CDR3 DNA reads as TGTGCCAGCAGTTTATCGCCCTCTGCGGGGTGGTCCGAGCAGTTCTTC.

The rearrangement joins TRBV9 to TRBJ2-7; weak D call: TRBD2 (6 bases). Germline CDR1 is SGDLS and CDR2 is YYNGEE. Trimming took off 0 bases at V and 1 base at J, with 11 bases between the two ends. This CDR3 region has 15 residues. CDR3 in amino acids: CASSVGVAESYEQYF. The DNA for the CDR3 is TGTGCCAGCAGCGTAGGGGTAGCGGAATCCTACGAGCAGTACTTC. Combining the CDR3 with reference TRBV9 and TRBJ2-7 gives the whole variable domain DSGVTQTPKHLITATGQRVTLRCSPRSGDLSVYWYQQSLDQGLQFLIQYYNGEERAKGNILERFSAQQFPDLHSELNLSSLELGDSALYFCASSVGVAESYEQYFGPGTRLTVT.

This chain connects TRBV19 to TRBJ2-1; possible D gene TRBD2, 7 bases. The CDR3 runs to 18 residues. Germline lookup yields CDR1 LNHDA and CDR2 SQIVND (reference sequence). V lost 4 bases and J lost 7, with 26 bases in between. CDR3 protein: CASSSPLARGRAGNEQFF. The CDR3 nucleotides read TGTGCCAGTAGTAGTCCATTAGCGAGGGGGAGGGCCGGGAATGAGCAGTTCTTC.

The chain carries TRBV11-2 and TRBJ1-4, with unresolved D. Germline CDR1 SGHAT, CDR2 FQNNGV. This CDR3 is built from 15 residues. Trimming removed 5 bases from V and 5 bases from J, with 15 bases in between. In DNA, the CDR3 is TGTGCCAGCAGCCCAACCGGGGTGAGGAATGAAAAACTGTTTTTT. This encodes CASSPTGVRNEKLFF. Full variable domain (outside the CDR3, taken from reference TRBV11-2 and TRBJ1-4): EAGVAQSPRYKIIEKRQSVAFWCNPISGHATLYWYQQILGQGPKLLIQFQNNGVVDDSQLPKDRFSAERLKGVDSTLKIQPAKLEDSAVYLCASSPTGVRNEKLFFGSGTQLSVL.

The rearrangement uses TRBV19 and TRBJ2-6; possible D gene TRBD1, 6 bases. Per the germline V gene, CDR1 is LNHDA and CDR2 is SQIVND (reference sequence). This CDR3 is 15 amino acids long. Trimming pared 5 bases from V and 4 bases from J, leaving 12 bases between. CDR3 coding DNA: TGTGCCAGTAGTCGACAGGCTTACGGGGCCAACGTCCTGACTTTC. This codes for CASSRQAYGANVLTF.

This clone has just one count. V gene TRBV4-1 combines with J gene TRBJ1-4; D is unresolved. This CDR3 spans 13 amino acids. Trimming pared 0 bases from V and 11 bases from J, leaving 10 bases between. Germline CDR1 reads MGHRA; CDR2 reads YSYEKL. The chain's CDR3 is CASSQDGHGKLFF. CDR3 nucleotide sequence: TGCGCCAGCAGCCAAGATGGGCATGGGAAACTGTTTTTT.

The chain carries TRBV4-3 and TRBJ2-3; 12 bases map to TRBD1. The CDR3 length is 17 residues. The V gene's germline CDR1 is LGHNA and CDR2 YSLEER. After removal of 3 bases from V and 4 bases from J, the junction contained 8 bases not matched to a gene. The CDR3 protein is CASSHYPGQGASDTQYF. CDR3 DNA sequence: TGCGCCAGCAGCCATTACCCGGGACAGGGGGCATCAGATACGCAGTATTTT.

The chain is built from TRBV28 and TRBJ1-5; the D is unclear. CDR3 length: 15 residues. Trimming removed 5 bases from V and 2 bases from J, with 13 bases in between. CDR1 and CDR2 from the germline V gene are MDHEN and SYDVKM. The CDR3 region is CASSPKLVGNQPQHF. CDR3 sequence (DNA): TGTGCCAGCAGTCCGAAACTAGTTGGCAATCAGCCCCAGCATTTT.